The entry below gives a single T cell receptor beta chain sequence along with its context. Its specificity is unknown. This CDR3 has 16 residues. V lost 0 bases to trimming and J lost 0 bases; unmatched junction nucleotides: 3. Germline CDR1 and CDR2: SGHNT and YYREEE (reference sequence). PCR was performed using 60 Vbeta and 13 Jbeta primers. Some clones are missing from TCRdb's copy, which holds only in-frame ones; the method was immunoSEQ multiplex PCR. The profile shows fewer than 200,000 clones, approximately 80% of them singletons. The sample originates from a study of cytomegalovirus exposure and HLA in healthy donors. Study-level background: HLA-typed donors contributed approximately 92 million unique TCRs, which were held in an early data release. Findings of the study overall: The study designated roughly 150 TCR beta chains cytomegalovirus-associated.

This chain links TRBV5-4 with TRBJ2-7, with 10 bases identical to TRBD2. The origin of this receptor is a woman aged 50 to 60 in good health and CMV-seropositive. What was sequenced was PBMCs. CDR3 nucleotides: TGTGCCAGCAGCTTGGGTAGCGGGGGGAGCTCCTACGAGCAGTACTTC. Protein sequence: CASSLGSGGSSYEQYF.